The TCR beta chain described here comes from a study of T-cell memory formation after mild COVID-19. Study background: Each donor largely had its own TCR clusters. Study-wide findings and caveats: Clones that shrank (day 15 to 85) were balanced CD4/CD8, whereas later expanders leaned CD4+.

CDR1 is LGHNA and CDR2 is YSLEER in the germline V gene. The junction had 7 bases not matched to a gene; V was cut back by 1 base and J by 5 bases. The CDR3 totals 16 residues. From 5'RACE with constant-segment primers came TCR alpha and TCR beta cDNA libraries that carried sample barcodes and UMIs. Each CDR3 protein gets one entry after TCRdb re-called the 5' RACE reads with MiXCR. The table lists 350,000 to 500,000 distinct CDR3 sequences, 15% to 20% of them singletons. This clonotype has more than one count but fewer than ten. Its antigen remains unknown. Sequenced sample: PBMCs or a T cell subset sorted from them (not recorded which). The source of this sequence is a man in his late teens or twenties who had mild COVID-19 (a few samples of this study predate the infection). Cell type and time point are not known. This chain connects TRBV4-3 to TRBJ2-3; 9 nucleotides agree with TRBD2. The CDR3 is CASSQGSAGGIDTQYF. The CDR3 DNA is TGCGCCAGCAGCCAAGGGTCGGCGGGGGGGATAGATACGCAGTATTTT.